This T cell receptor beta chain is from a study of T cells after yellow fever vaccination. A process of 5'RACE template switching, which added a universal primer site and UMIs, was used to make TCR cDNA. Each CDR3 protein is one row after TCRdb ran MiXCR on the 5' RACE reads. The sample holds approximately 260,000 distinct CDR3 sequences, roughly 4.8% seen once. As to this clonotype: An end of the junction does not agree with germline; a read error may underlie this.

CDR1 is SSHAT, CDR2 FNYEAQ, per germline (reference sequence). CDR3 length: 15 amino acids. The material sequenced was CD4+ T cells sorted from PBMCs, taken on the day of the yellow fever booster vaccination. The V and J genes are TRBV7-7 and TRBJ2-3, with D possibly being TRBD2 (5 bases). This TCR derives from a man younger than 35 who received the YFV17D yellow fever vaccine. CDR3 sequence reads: CASSATGVGTDTQYF. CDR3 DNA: TGTGCTAGCAGCGCCACCGGGGTTGGCACAGATACGCAGTATTTT.